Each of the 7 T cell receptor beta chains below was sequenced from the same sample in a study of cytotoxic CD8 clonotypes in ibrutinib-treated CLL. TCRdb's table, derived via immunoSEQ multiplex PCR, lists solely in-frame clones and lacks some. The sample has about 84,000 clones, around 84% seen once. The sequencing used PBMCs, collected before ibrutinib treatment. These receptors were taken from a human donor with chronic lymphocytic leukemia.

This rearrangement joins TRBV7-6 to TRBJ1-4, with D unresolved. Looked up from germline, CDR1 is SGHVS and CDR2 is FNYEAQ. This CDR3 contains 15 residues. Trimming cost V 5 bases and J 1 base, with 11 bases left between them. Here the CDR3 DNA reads TGTGCCAGCAGCCCGTCGACTGGAACTAATGAAAAACTGTTTTTT. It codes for CASSPSTGTNEKLFF.

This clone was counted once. CDR3 in amino acids: CASSQTDRLNYGYTF. The CDR3 region has the DNA TGCGCCAGCAGCCAAACCGACAGGCTAAACTATGGCTACACCTTC. The V and J genes are TRBV4-1 and TRBJ1-2, with D tentatively TRBD1 (6 bases). Germline V gives CDR1 MGHRA, CDR2 YSYEKL. CDR3 length equals 15 residues. V was trimmed by 2 bases and J by 2 bases, leaving 12 bases between them.

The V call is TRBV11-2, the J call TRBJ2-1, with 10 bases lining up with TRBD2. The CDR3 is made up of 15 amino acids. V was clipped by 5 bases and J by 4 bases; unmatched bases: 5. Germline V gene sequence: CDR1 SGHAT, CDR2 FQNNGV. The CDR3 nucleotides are TGTGCCAGCAGCCCTACTAGCGGGATTTACAATGAGCAGTTCTTC. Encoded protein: CASSPTSGIYNEQFF.

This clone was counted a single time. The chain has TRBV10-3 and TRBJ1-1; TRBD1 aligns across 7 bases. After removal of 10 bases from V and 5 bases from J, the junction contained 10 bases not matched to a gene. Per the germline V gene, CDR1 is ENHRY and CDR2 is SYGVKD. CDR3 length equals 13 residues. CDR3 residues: CATGQDQGTEAFF. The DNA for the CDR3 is TGTGCCACAGGACAGGACCAGGGGACTGAAGCTTTCTTT.

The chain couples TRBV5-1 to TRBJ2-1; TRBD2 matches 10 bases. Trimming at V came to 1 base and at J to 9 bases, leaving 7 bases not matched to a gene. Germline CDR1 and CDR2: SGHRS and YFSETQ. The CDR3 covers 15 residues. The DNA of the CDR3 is TGCGCCAGCAGCTTGCCCAGCGGGAGGGCCGGTGAGCAGTTCTTC. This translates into CASSLPSGRAGEQFF.

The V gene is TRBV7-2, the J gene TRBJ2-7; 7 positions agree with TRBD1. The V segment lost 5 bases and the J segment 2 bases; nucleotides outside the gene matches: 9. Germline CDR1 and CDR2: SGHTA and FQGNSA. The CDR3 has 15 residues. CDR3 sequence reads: CASSQPGTAPYEQYF. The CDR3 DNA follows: TGTGCCAGCAGCCAACCCGGGACAGCCCCCTACGAGCAGTACTTC. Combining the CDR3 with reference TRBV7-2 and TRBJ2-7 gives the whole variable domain GAGVSQSPSNKVTEKGKDVELRCDPISGHTALYWYRQSLGQGLEFLIYFQGNSAPDKSGLPSDRFSAERTGGSVSTLTIQRTQQEDSAVYLCASSQPGTAPYEQYFGPGTRLTVT.

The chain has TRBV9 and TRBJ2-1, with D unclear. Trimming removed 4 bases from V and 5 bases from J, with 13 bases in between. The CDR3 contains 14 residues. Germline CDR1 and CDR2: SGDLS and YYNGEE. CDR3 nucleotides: TGTGCCAGCAGCCTCCCGCGAGATAACAATGAGCAGTTCTTC. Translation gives CASSLPRDNNEQFF.